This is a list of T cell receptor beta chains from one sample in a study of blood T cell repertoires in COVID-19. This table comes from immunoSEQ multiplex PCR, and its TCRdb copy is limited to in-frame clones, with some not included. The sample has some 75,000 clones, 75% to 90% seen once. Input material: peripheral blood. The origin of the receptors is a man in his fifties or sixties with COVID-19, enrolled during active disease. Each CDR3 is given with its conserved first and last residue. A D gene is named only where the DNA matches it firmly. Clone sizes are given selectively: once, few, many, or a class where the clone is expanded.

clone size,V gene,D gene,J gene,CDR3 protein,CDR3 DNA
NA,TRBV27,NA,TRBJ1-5,CASNPVRSNQPQHF,TGTGCCAGCAATCCGGTACGTAGCAATCAGCCCCAGCATTTT
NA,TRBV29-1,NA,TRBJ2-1,CSVQDLLSYNEQFF,TGCAGCGTTCAGGACTTACTCTCCTACAATGAGCAGTTCTTC
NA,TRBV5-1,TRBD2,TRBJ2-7,CASSLVLAGGPGSYEQYF,TGCGCCAGCAGCTTGGTGCTGGCGGGAGGGCCTGGCTCCTACGAGCAGTACTTC
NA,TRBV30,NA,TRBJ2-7,CAWTPGSAAEQYF,TGTGCCTGGACCCCTGGGAGCGCGGCCGAGCAGTACTTC
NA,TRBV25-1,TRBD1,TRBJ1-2,CASSESMGQGHGYTF,TGTGCCAGCAGTGAATCTATGGGACAGGGGCACGGCTACACCTTC
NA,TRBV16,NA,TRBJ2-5,CASSQFEETQYF,TGTGCCAGCAGCCAATTCGAGGAGACCCAGTACTTC
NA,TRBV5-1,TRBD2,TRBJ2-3,CASSLVPAGVGDTQYF,TGCGCCAGCAGCTTGGTGCCAGCGGGAGTGGGAGATACGCAGTATTTT
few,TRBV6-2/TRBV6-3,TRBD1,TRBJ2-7,CASSYSSGGYEQYF,TGTGCCAGCAGTTACTCCTCAGGGGGCTACGAGCAGTACTTC
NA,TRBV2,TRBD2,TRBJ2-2,CASSARGLAGGPNTGELFF,TGTGCCAGCAGTGCCCGGGGACTAGCGGGAGGGCCAAACACCGGGGAGCTGTTTTTT
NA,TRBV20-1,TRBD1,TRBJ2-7,CSATDRDEQYF,TGCAGTGCAACCGACAGGGACGAGCAGTACTTC
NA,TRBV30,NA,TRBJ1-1,CAWSVGSGTEAFF,TGTGCCTGGAGTGTAGGGAGCGGCACTGAAGCTTTCTTT
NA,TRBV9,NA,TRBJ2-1,CASSVVPGYNEQFF,TGTGCCAGCAGCGTAGTGCCAGGCTACAATGAGCAGTTCTTC
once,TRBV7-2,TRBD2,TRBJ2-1,CASSFTSGTINEQFF,TGTGCCAGCAGTTTCACTAGCGGGACCATCAATGAGCAGTTCTTC
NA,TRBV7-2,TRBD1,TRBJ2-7,CASSRDRTSYEQYF,TGTGCCAGCAGCCGGGACAGAACCTCCTACGAGCAGTACTTC
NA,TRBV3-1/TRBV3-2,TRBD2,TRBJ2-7,CASSQDTSGRGEQYF,TGTGCCAGCAGCCAAGACACTAGCGGGAGAGGGGAGCAGTACTTC
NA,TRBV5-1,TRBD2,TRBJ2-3,CASSAGTSGVGDTQYF,TGCGCCAGCAGCGCCGGGACTAGCGGAGTCGGGGATACGCAGTATTTT
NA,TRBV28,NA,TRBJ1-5,CASSPQTGNSNQPQHF,TGTGCCAGCAGTCCACAAACAGGGAATAGCAATCAGCCCCAGCATTTT
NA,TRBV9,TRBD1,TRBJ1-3,CASSPPGTGNGNTIYF,TGTGCCAGCAGCCCCCCCGGGACAGGGAATGGAAACACCATATATTTT
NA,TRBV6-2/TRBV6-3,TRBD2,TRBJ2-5,CASSYSTSSQETQYF,TGTGCCAGCAGTTACTCGACTAGCTCCCAAGAGACCCAGTACTTC
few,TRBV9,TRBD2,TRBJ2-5,CASSVSSGSFGQETQYF,TGTGCCAGCAGCGTCAGTAGCGGGAGTTTTGGGCAAGAGACCCAGTACTTC
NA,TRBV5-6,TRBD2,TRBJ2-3,CASSLERGGAGTDTQYF,TGTGCCAGCAGCTTGGAAAGGGGAGGGGCCGGCACAGATACGCAGTATTTT
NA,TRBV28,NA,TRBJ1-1,CASSLSGGATEAFF,TGTGCCAGCAGTTTATCTGGGGGCGCCACTGAAGCTTTCTTT
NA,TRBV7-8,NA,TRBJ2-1,CASSFLKSYNEQFF,TGTGCCAGCAGCTTCTTAAAATCCTACAATGAGCAGTTCTTC
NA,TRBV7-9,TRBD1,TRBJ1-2,CASSLANRGYGYTF,TGTGCCAGCAGCCTAGCTAACAGGGGCTATGGCTACACCTTC
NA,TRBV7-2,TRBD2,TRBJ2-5,CASSPTTSGLGTQYF,TGTGCCAGCAGTCCTACAACTAGCGGGTTGGGGACCCAGTACTTC
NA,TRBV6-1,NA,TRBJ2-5,CASSEARQAWETQYF,TGTGCCAGCAGTGAAGCGCGGCAAGCTTGGGAGACCCAGTACTTC
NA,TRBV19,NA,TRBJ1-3,CASTRIGTPFSGNTIYF,TGTGCCAGTACCCGTATTGGGACACCATTCTCTGGAAACACCATATATTTT
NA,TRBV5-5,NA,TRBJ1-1,CASSLGGSTEAFF,TGTGCCAGCAGCTTGGGGGGCTCCACTGAAGCTTTCTTT
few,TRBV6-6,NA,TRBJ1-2,CASSNSPTANYGYTF,TGTGCCAGCAGTAACAGCCCCACCGCTAACTATGGCTACACCTTC
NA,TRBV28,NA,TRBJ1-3,CASRELTQGLTGNTIYF,TGTGCCAGCAGGGAACTTACACAGGGCTTGACTGGAAACACCATATATTTT
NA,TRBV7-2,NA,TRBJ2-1,CASSSPRTPYNEQFF,TGTGCCAGCAGCTCCCCGAGGACACCCTACAATGAGCAGTTCTTC
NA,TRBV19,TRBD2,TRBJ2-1,CASSITGGGLYNEQFF,TGTGCCAGTAGTATTACGGGCGGGGGGCTGTACAATGAGCAGTTCTTC
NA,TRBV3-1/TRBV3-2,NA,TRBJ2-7,CASSLKEGSYEQYF,TGTGCCAGCAGCCTCAAGGAGGGTTCCTACGAGCAGTACTTC
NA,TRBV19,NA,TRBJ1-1,CASSIQGRGVAFF,TGTGCCAGTAGTATACAGGGCAGGGGCGTTGCTTTCTTT
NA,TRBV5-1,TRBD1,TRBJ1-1,CASSLRLGTVNTEAFF,TGCGCCAGCAGCTTGCGCTTAGGGACAGTGAACACTGAAGCTTTCTTT